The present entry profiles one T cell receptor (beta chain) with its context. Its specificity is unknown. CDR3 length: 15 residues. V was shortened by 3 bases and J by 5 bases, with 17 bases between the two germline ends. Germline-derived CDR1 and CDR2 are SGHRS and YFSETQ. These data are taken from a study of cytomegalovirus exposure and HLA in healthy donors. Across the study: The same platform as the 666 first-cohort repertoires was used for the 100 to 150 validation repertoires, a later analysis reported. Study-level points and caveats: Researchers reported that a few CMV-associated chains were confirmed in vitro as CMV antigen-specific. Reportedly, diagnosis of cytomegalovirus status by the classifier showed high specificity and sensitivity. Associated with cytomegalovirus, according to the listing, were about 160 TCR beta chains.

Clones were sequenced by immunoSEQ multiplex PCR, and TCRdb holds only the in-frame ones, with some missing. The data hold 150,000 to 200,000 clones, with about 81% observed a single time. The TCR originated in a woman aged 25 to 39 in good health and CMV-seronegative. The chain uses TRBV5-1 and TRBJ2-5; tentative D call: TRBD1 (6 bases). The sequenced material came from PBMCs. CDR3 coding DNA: TGCGCCAGCAGCTGGGGCCAGGGGCGAGTTGAGACCCAGTACTTC. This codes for CASSWGQGRVETQYF. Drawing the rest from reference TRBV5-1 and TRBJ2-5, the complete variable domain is KAGVTQTPRYLIKTRGQQVTLSCSPISGHRSVSWYQQTPGQGLQFLFEYFSETQRNKGNFPGRFSGRQFSNSRSEMNVSTLELGDSALYLCASSWGQGRVETQYFGPGTRLLVL.